This T cell receptor beta chain was captured in a study of spatial heterogeneity in lung cancer. This clonotype was counted many times. TCRdb reanalysed the 5' RACE reads using MiXCR and keeps one entry per CDR3 protein. The sample carries more than 25,000 distinct CDR3 sequences, roughly 6% recorded once. Time point described: blood at routine non-recurrence follow-up after resection. Tumor, nontumor lung or frozen PBMC supplied whole RNA that was sequenced unsorted. Specimen: PBMCs, collected at follow-up. This receptor was obtained from a male donor with early-stage non-small cell lung cancer.

The CDR3 DNA sequence: TGCGCCAGCAGCTTACGGGTGGATCCCACAGATACGCAGTATTTT. Translating gives CASSLRVDPTDTQYF. The chain has TRBV5-1 and TRBJ2-3; no clear D gene. Looked up from germline, CDR1 is SGHRS and CDR2 is YFSETQ. This CDR3 has 15 residues. Trimming took 2 bases from V and 2 from J, leaving 12 bases between them.